This entry concerns a single T cell receptor (beta chain). As yet, its antigen is unknown. The record originates from a study of CD8 T cells in Susac syndrome. Points from the study as a whole: That the number of individuals in its TCR sequencing and HLA analysis was relatively small was acknowledged by the study.

An amount of RNA that ranged from roughly 0.45 to 1 ug was reverse transcribed with random hexamers. The immunoSEQ assay covered 54 Vbeta and 13 Jbeta segments for CDR3. TCRdb reanalysed the immunoSEQ multiplex PCR reads using MiXCR and keeps one entry per CDR3 protein. The table shows 180,000 or so distinct CDR3 sequences, with over 85% occurring only once. The V gene end was trimmed by 5 bases and the J gene end by 4 bases; junction bases not matched to a gene: 8. Germline lookup yields CDR1 SGHTA and CDR2 FQGNSA. This CDR3 is built from 17 residues. Sequencing of TCR beta was undertaken in CD8+ and CD4+ T cells derived from blood.

The chain is built from TRBV7-2 and TRBJ2-3; TRBD2 agrees at 14 bases. Sample: CD4+ T cells from PBMCs. This receptor was obtained from a human donor in good health. The CDR3 reads CASSLLGLAGGSDTQYF. For the CDR3, the DNA is TGTGCCAGCAGCCTCCTCGGACTAGCGGGGGGTTCAGATACGCAGTATTTT. The full variable domain, completed using reference TRBV7-2 and TRBJ2-3, is GAGVSQSPSNKVTEKGKDVELRCDPISGHTALYWYRQSLGQGLEFLIYFQGNSAPDKSGLPSDRFSAERTGGSVSTLTIQRTQQEDSAVYLCASSLLGLAGGSDTQYFGPGTRLTVL.